Each of the 18 T cell receptor beta chains below was sequenced from the same sample in a study of T cell changes during pregnancy in multiple sclerosis. Sequenced by immunoSEQ multiplex PCR; TCRdb stores in-frame clones only, minus some. Here the sample spans about 75,000 clones, roughly 90% being singletons. The sequenced sample was peripheral blood, obtained in the first trimester of pregnancy. The source is a female donor in good health, enrolled as a control in a pregnancy study.

This chain links TRBV9 with TRBJ2-5; 10 bases match TRBD2. The ends lost 2 bases at V and 4 bases at J; junction bases unmatched: 8. The CDR3 runs 16 residues. CDR1 is SGDLS and CDR2 is YYNGEE in the germline V gene. The CDR3 loop is CASSVNSGGAAETQYF. In DNA form, the CDR3 reads TGTGCCAGCAGCGTTAACAGCGGGGGGGCGGCAGAGACCCAGTACTTC.

This clone appeared once. The rearrangement uses TRBV7-6 and TRBJ1-2; no definite D call. V lost 6 bases, J lost 0 bases, and 8 bases lay in between. Germline CDR1 and CDR2: SGHVS and FNYEAQ. This CDR3 region has 13 residues. As DNA, the CDR3 is TGTGCCAGCAGTCAGGAAACTAACTATGGCTACACCTTC. This sequence encodes CASSQETNYGYTF.

This sequence joins TRBV5-1 and TRBJ1-2, with D uncertain. Per the germline V gene, CDR1 is SGHRS and CDR2 is YFSETQ. The CDR3 covers 12 residues. The germline V and J ends were trimmed by 0 bases and 4 bases, with 4 bases remaining between them. Here the CDR3 reads CASSLGSYGYTF. CDR3 nucleotides: TGCGCCAGCAGCTTGGGGAGCTATGGCTACACCTTC.

In DNA form, the CDR3 reads TGTGCCAGCAGTGGGACTAGGGGGACTGAAGCTTTCTTT. This sequence encodes CASSGTRGTEAFF. The J gene is TRBJ1-1, the V gene TRBV2, with D maybe TRBD1 (6 bases). V was shortened by 4 bases and J by 5 bases, with 11 bases between the two germline ends. The CDR3 runs to 13 residues. CDR1 is SNHLY, CDR2 FYNNEI, per germline.

The chain uses TRBV7-2 and TRBJ2-3; tentatively, D is TRBD2 (6 bases). The CDR3 runs 15 residues. Per germline, CDR1 SGHTA and CDR2 FQGNSA. The germline V and J ends were trimmed by 1 base and 4 bases, with 12 bases remaining between them. CDR3 protein: CASSLGGGLPDTQYF. The CDR3 coding sequence is TGTGCCAGCAGCTTAGGGGGAGGTCTCCCAGATACGCAGTATTTT. The entire variable domain, with the rest obtained from reference TRBV7-2 and TRBJ2-3, is as follows: GAGVSQSPSNKVTEKGKDVELRCDPISGHTALYWYRQSLGQGLEFLIYFQGNSAPDKSGLPSDRFSAERTGGSVSTLTIQRTQQEDSAVYLCASSLGGGLPDTQYFGPGTRLTVL.

This chain joins TRBV29-1 and TRBJ2-4; 7 bases agree with TRBD1. The CDR3 covers 14 residues. J was trimmed by 6 bases and V by 6 bases; bases with no gene match: 11. The germline V gene has CDR1 SQVTM and CDR2 ANQGSEA. The CDR3 spells CSVRRDRQGNIQYF. CDR3 coding DNA: TGCAGCGTCAGACGGGACCGACAGGGAAACATTCAGTACTTC.

This clone was counted a single time. This chain links TRBV28 with TRBJ2-1; tentative D call: TRBD2 (9 bases). V was cut by 2 bases and J by 4 bases, with 21 bases left in between. Per the germline V gene, CDR1 is MDHEN and CDR2 is SYDVKM. The CDR3 has 18 amino acids. The CDR3 reads CASSLDWTGTSSYNEQFF. CDR3 in DNA: TGTGCCAGCAGTTTAGACTGGACAGGGACTAGCTCATACAATGAGCAGTTCTTC.

The chain recombines TRBV5-1 with TRBJ1-2; 11 nucleotides align to TRBD1. This CDR3 is built from 15 residues. V gave up 0 bases and J gave up 5 bases; unmatched junction bases: 3. Germline V gene sequence: CDR1 SGHRS, CDR2 YFSETQ. CDR3 bases: TGCGCCAGCAGCTTGGCAGGACAGGGGGCGTATGGCTACACCTTC. It translates to CASSLAGQGAYGYTF.

The chain uses TRBV7-9 and TRBJ1-2; TRBD1 matches 7 bases. In germline, CDR1 is SEHNR, CDR2 FQNEAQ (reference sequence). The CDR3 sequence is 14 residues long. Trimming at V came to 3 bases and at J to 3 bases, leaving 4 bases not matched to a gene. In DNA form, the CDR3 reads TGTGCCAGCAGCTTGGACAGGAACGACTATGGCTACACCTTC. Translating it yields CASSLDRNDYGYTF.

The chain recombines TRBV28 with TRBJ2-3; 9 bases agree with TRBD1. The V segment lost 3 bases and the J segment 9 bases; nucleotides outside the gene matches: 1. The CDR3 runs 12 residues. The germline gives CDR1 MDHEN, CDR2 SYDVKM. The CDR3 reads CASSFDRGTQYF. The CDR3 nucleotides read TGTGCCAGCAGTTTTGACAGGGGGACGCAGTATTTT.

This clone was found once. The chain employs TRBV28 and TRBJ2-1; D gene ambiguous. Germline CDR1 and CDR2: MDHEN and SYDVKM. Trimming cost V 2 bases and J 6 bases, with 5 bases left between them. The CDR3 sequence is 12 residues long. This CDR3 reads CASSLLSNEQFF. The CDR3 coding sequence is TGTGCCAGCAGTTTACTAAGCAATGAGCAGTTCTTC.

This rearrangement joins TRBV9 to TRBJ2-2, with a tentative D call TRBD1 (5 bases). Germline V gives CDR1 SGDLS, CDR2 YYNGEE. V lost 5 bases to trimming and J lost 1 base, with 21 bases between them. The CDR3 covers 18 residues. The CDR3 reads CASSPATLTAMNTGELFF. CDR3 sequence (DNA): TGTGCCAGCAGTCCGGCGACTTTGACAGCCATGAACACCGGGGAGCTGTTTTTT.

This chain links TRBV7-2 with TRBJ2-2; 8 nucleotides line up with TRBD2. The V segment lost 5 bases and the J segment 7 bases; nucleotides outside the gene matches: 3. The V gene's germline CDR1 is SGHTA and CDR2 FQGNSA. The CDR3 has 13 amino acids. The CDR3 sequence: CASSITSGGELFF. CDR3 nucleotides: TGTGCCAGCAGCATAACTAGCGGCGGGGAGCTGTTTTTT.

In this sample, this clone turned up once. V and J are TRBV7-2 and TRBJ2-1; 7 nucleotides agree with TRBD2. The J segment lost 4 bases and the V segment lost 2 bases, leaving 8 bases of the junction unmatched. Germline CDR1 and CDR2: SGHTA and FQGNSA. This CDR3 has 16 amino acids. The CDR3 DNA sequence: TGTGCCAGCAGCTTACTTGGCGGACTAGATTACAATGAGCAGTTCTTC. It is translated as CASSLLGGLDYNEQFF.

The rearrangement links TRBV7-2 to TRBJ2-2; 13 nucleotides agree with TRBD2. The CDR3 runs 16 residues. Germline CDR1 and CDR2: SGHTA and FQGNSA. The V gene end was trimmed by 5 bases and the J gene end by 7 bases; junction bases not matched to a gene: 7. The CDR3 spells CASSTTLAGGNGELFF. The CDR3 nucleotides read TGTGCCAGCAGCACCACACTAGCGGGAGGGAACGGGGAGCTGTTTTTT.

In its sample, this clone was seen once. This chain links TRBV7-2 with TRBJ2-1; D call uncertain. V lost 0 bases to trimming and J lost 10 bases, with 19 bases between them. CDR3 size: 16 residues. Germline V gene data show CDR1 as SGHTA and CDR2 as FQGNSA. The CDR3 sequence: CASSLAPSLSIWEQFF. In nucleotides, the CDR3 is TGTGCCAGCAGCTTAGCGCCCTCTCTTTCTATCTGGGAGCAGTTCTTC.

In this sample, this clone turned up a few times. This sequence joins TRBV28 and TRBJ1-5; TRBD1 is a possible D gene (5 bases). From germline, CDR1 is MDHEN and CDR2 SYDVKM. V lost 1 base, J lost 0 bases, and 10 bases lay in between. The CDR3 is made up of 16 amino acids. The CDR3 nucleotides read TGTGCCAGCAGTTTATACCGACAGAATAGCAATCAGCCCCAGCATTTT. Protein sequence: CASSLYRQNSNQPQHF.

This sequence joins TRBV14 and TRBJ2-3; 14 nucleotides agree with TRBD2. Unmatched junction bases numbered 7, after V lost 5 bases and J lost 3 bases. Germline CDR1 is SGHDN and CDR2 is FVKESK. This CDR3 spans 17 amino acids. The CDR3 region has the DNA TGTGCCAGCAGCGCATACGGGACTAGCGGGAGAACAGATACGCAGTATTTT. Its protein is CASSAYGTSGRTDTQYF.